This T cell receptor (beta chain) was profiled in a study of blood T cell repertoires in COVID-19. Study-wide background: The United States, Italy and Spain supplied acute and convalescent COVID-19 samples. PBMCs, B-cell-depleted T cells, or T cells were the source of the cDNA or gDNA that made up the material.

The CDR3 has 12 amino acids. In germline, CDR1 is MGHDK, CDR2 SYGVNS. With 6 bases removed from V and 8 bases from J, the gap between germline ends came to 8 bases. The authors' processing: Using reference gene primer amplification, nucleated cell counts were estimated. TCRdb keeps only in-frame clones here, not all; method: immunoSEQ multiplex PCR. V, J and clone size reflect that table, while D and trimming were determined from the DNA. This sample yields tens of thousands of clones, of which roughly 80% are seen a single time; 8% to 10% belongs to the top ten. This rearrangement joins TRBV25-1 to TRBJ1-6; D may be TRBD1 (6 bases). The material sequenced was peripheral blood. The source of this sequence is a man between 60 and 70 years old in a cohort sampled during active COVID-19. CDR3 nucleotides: TGTGCCAGCAGGAGGGGGTATTCACCCCTCCACTTT. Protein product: CASRRGYSPLHF.